Below are 19 T cell receptor beta chains sequenced from a single sample in a study of blood T cell repertoires in COVID-19 (dated by TCRdb to between 2020 and 2021). Libraries were built with the immunoSEQ multiplex PCR assay. TCRdb's version of the immuneACCESS table is confined to in-frame rearrangements and falls short of the full clone set. An unresolved V gene accounts for under half of the shortfall where checked; the remainder is of unknown origin. The sample data list approximately 200,000 clones, and approximately 83% of these were observed just once. Jointly, the top ten make up about 3% of the sample. Sequencing input: peripheral blood. The receptors come from a woman between 25 and 40 years old who had recovered from COVID-19.

The genes are TRBV7-2 and TRBJ2-2, with 9 bases matching TRBD2. V trimming: 3 bases; J trimming: 3 bases; junction bases outside the gene matches: 5. The CDR3 length is 16 residues. CDR1 SGHTA and CDR2 FQGNSA come from the germline V gene. The CDR3 spells CASSFASGRHTGELFF. In DNA, the CDR3 is TGTGCCAGCAGCTTCGCCAGCGGGAGGCACACCGGGGAGCTGTTTTTT.

The chain couples TRBV2 to TRBJ1-1; no definite D call. Germline loops: CDR1 SNHLY, CDR2 FYNNEI. Trimming took 6 bases from V and 1 from J, leaving 12 bases between them. The CDR3 is 14 amino acids. The CDR3 loop is CASREMEENTEAFF. CDR3 bases: TGTGCCAGCAGGGAAATGGAGGAGAACACTGAAGCTTTCTTT.

Concerning this clone itself: Different DNA sequences within this sample yield the same CDR3. This sequence joins TRBV6-5 and TRBJ2-7, with 7 positions matching TRBD1. The CDR3 sequence is 11 residues long. The germline V gene encodes CDR1 MNHEY and CDR2 SVGAGI. Germline trimming cut 6 bases from V and 6 bases from J; bases unmatched to any gene: 2. As DNA, the CDR3 is TGTGCCAGCAGCTACAGGGGCGAGCAGTACTTC. Translated, it gives CASSYRGEQYF.

This chain links TRBV21-1 with TRBJ2-7; the D call TRBD2 from the table was never checked on the DNA. TRBV21-1 corresponds to a pseudogene. This CDR3 has 16 amino acids. CDR3 loop: CASSKSGGGSLGEQYF. The CDR3 DNA follows: TGTGCCAGCAGCAAATCTGGGGGGGGCAGCCTGGGCGAGCAGTACTTC.

This chain uses TRBV19 with TRBJ2-4; possibly TRBD2 for D (5 bases). This CDR3 contains 13 residues. Per the germline V gene, CDR1 is LNHDA and CDR2 is SQIVND (reference sequence). The V end was cut by 2 bases, the J end by 8 bases, with 10 bases between. The CDR3 reads CASSISRDYIQYF. The CDR3 DNA reads as TGTGCCAGTAGTATAAGTCGGGATTACATTCAGTACTTC. Variable domain in full (rest from reference TRBV19 and TRBJ2-4): DGGITQSPKYLFRKEGQNVTLSCEQNLNHDAMYWYRQDPGQGLRLIYYSQIVNDFQKGDIAEGYSVSREKKESFPLTVTSAQKNPTAFYLCASSISRDYIQYFGAGTRLSVL.

The chain has TRBV7-3 and TRBJ2-1; D may be TRBD2 (7 bases). V was shortened by 4 bases and J by 6 bases, with 16 bases between the two germline ends. Germline loops: CDR1 SGHTA, CDR2 FQGTGA. This CDR3 spans 15 amino acids. The CDR3 sequence: CASSSNSGDINEQFF. For the CDR3, the DNA is TGTGCCAGCAGCTCAAACAGCGGGGACATCAATGAGCAGTTCTTC. The variable domain in full, completed from reference TRBV7-3 and TRBJ2-1, reads GAGVSQTPSNKVTEKGKYVELRCDPISGHTALYWYRQSLGQGPEFLIYFQGTGAADDSGLPNDRFFAVRPEGSVSTLKIQRTERGDSAVYLCASSSNSGDINEQFFGPGTRLTVL.

The chain is built from TRBV9 and TRBJ2-7; 10 bases map to TRBD2. V gave up 6 bases and J gave up 7 bases; unmatched junction bases: 10. The CDR3 covers 14 residues. The V gene's germline CDR1 is SGDLS and CDR2 YYNGEE. The CDR3: CASTPVGTSVEQYF. The CDR3, as DNA: TGTGCCAGCACTCCTGTCGGGACTAGCGTTGAGCAGTACTTC.

This chain links TRBV14 with TRBJ1-1; TRBD1 aligns across 8 bases. J lost 0 bases, V lost 0 bases, and 6 bases had no gene match. The CDR3 contains 17 residues. Per the germline V gene, CDR1 is SGHDN and CDR2 is FVKESK. DNA of the CDR3: TGTGCCAGCAGCCAAGATACGGGCAGGGGGCTGAACACTGAAGCTTTCTTT. Amino acid sequence: CASSQDTGRGLNTEAFF. The full variable domain, in which reference TRBV14 and TRBJ1-1 provide the parts outside the CDR3, is EAGVTQFPSHSVIEKGQTVTLRCDPISGHDNLYWYRRVMGKEIKFLLHFVKESKQDESGMPNNRFLAERTGGTYSTLKVQPAELEDSGVYFCASSQDTGRGLNTEAFFGQGTRLTVV.

V is TRBV20-1 and J is TRBJ1-1; 8 positions agree with TRBD1. CDR1 is DFQATT and CDR2 is SNEGSKA in the germline V gene (reference sequence). Trimming cost V 3 bases and J 4 bases; bases outside gene matches: 10. The CDR3 is 15 residues long. CDR3 residues: CSASLNRGLGTEAFF. The CDR3 coding sequence is TGCAGTGCTAGTCTCAACAGGGGGTTGGGCACTGAAGCTTTCTTT.

This clone was recorded only once. This sequence joins TRBV29-1 and TRBJ1-5; D is ambiguous. Germline assignment: CDR1 SQVTM and CDR2 ANQGSEA. The CDR3 runs 13 residues. Trimming shortened V by 5 bases and J by 4 bases, and 12 bases separated the two germline ends. The CDR3 nucleotides read TGCAGCGTTATGGGAGGTTTTAATCAGCCCCAGCATTTT. Protein: CSVMGGFNQPQHF.

The genes are TRBV30 and TRBJ2-3; D possibly corresponds to TRBD2 (6 bases). This CDR3 is built from 15 residues. Germline values: CDR1 GTSNPN, CDR2 SVGIG (reference sequence). V shed 5 bases and J shed 2 bases, with 17 bases lying between them. The DNA of the CDR3 is TGTGCCTGGGAGTCGGCTAGCGTTTTCACAGATACGCAGTATTTT. It codes for CAWESASVFTDTQYF.

J is TRBJ2-7 and V is TRBV6-5; D remains ambiguous. The germline V and J ends were trimmed by 1 base and 1 base, with 11 bases remaining between them. This CDR3 comprises 15 residues. Germline V gene lookup returns CDR1 MNHEY and CDR2 SVGAGI. CDR3 loop: CASSYYATVSYEQYF. The CDR3 bases are TGTGCCAGCAGTTACTATGCTACAGTGTCCTACGAGCAGTACTTC.

The chain is built from TRBV6-6 and TRBJ2-7; maybe TRBD1 (6 bases). CDR1 is MNHNY, CDR2 SVGAGI, per germline (reference sequence). Trimming stripped 7 bases from V and 3 bases from J, with 19 bases between. The CDR3 has 15 residues. The CDR3 DNA sequence: TGTGCCAGCACTCCCTATCTTCGGGACAACTACGAGCAGTACTTC. Protein product: CASTPYLRDNYEQYF.

The chain has TRBV19 and TRBJ1-5; TRBD1 aligns across 7 bases. This CDR3 is built from 15 residues. The J segment lost 1 base and the V segment lost 5 bases, leaving 5 bases of the junction unmatched. CDR1 LNHDA and CDR2 SQIVND come from the germline V gene (reference sequence). The CDR3 protein is CASSPGTASNQPQHF. The CDR3 coding sequence is TGTGCCAGTAGTCCCGGGACAGCAAGCAATCAGCCCCAGCATTTT.

The genes are TRBV29-1 and TRBJ1-2; D not certain. Looked up from germline, CDR1 is SQVTM and CDR2 is ANQGSEA. V was pared by 0 bases and J by 3 bases, with 11 bases between. The CDR3 is made up of 14 amino acids. CDR3 sequence (DNA): TGCAGCGTTGAAGATCGCAGGCAGTACTATGGCTACACCTTC. It codes for CSVEDRRQYYGYTF.

The chain uses TRBV27 and TRBJ1-6; TRBD1 aligns across 9 bases. CDR1 is MNHEY and CDR2 is SMNVEV in the germline V gene (reference sequence). This CDR3 has 14 amino acids. With V trimmed by 7 bases and J by 6 bases, 4 bases remained unmatched. CDR3 residues: CASTYRGLNSPLHF. The CDR3 DNA sequence: TGTGCCAGCACCTACAGGGGGCTTAATTCACCCCTCCACTTT.

The rearrangement joins TRBV19 to TRBJ2-2, with 12 bases identical to TRBD2. The germline gives CDR1 LNHDA, CDR2 SQIVND (reference sequence). The length of the CDR3 is 17 residues. V was pared by 5 bases and J by 2 bases, with 6 bases of the junction left unmatched. In nucleotides, the CDR3 is TGTGCCAGTAGTTTACTAGCGGGAGGAGGTAACACCGGGGAGCTGTTTTTT. Translation: CASSLLAGGGNTGELFF.

The rearrangement joins TRBV11-1 to TRBJ2-2; 9 positions match TRBD1. CDR1 SGHAT and CDR2 FQDESV come from the germline V gene (reference sequence). The CDR3 is 14 residues long. After removal of 3 bases from V and 4 bases from J, the junction contained 0 bases not matched to a gene. The CDR3 nucleotides are TGTGCCAGCAGCTTGGACAGGGGCACCGGGGAGCTGTTTTTT. Its protein product is CASSLDRGTGELFF. The full variable domain, completed using reference TRBV11-1 and TRBJ2-2, is EAEVAQSPRYKITEKSQAVAFWCDPISGHATLYWYRQILGQGPELLVQFQDESVVDDSQLPKDRFSAERLKGVDSTLKIQPAELGDSAMYLCASSLDRGTGELFFGEGSRLTVL.

This clone showed up just a few times. V usage is TRBV7-8 and J usage is TRBJ2-2, with D perhaps matching TRBD1 (6 bases). Trimming took off 3 bases at V and 1 base at J, with 9 bases between the two ends. This CDR3 is built from 15 residues. Germline V gene lookup returns CDR1 SGHVS and CDR2 FQNEAQ. The CDR3: CASSLQGRNTGELFF. CDR3 DNA: TGTGCCAGCAGCTTGCAGGGGCGGAACACCGGGGAGCTGTTTTTT.